The clone carrying this T cell receptor (beta chain) has ten or more counts. The data originate from a study of CD8+CD57+ T cells in acquired aplastic anemia. For the study at large: Average DNA yield from sorted CD4+ and CD8+ cells was around 3 ug.

CD8+CD57+ cell expansion, shown by flow cytometry, had occurred in the patients selected for sequencing. Blood samples were obtained from patients who had received no prior therapy. V was clipped by 3 bases and J by 0 bases, with 8 bases between them. The V gene's germline CDR1 is SGHAT and CDR2 FQNNGV. CDR3 length equals 14 residues. Profiling of TCR beta VDJ combinations and CDR3 sequences used genomic DNA as template. MiXCR was run by TCRdb on the reads, yielding one entry per CDR3 protein. The top ten hold around 2.9% of the sample, which has about 160,000 distinct CDR3 sequences, 40% to 55% seen once.

Sequencing was carried out using sorted CD4+, CD8+, or CD8+CD57+ T cells (not recorded which) from PBMCs. This TCR derives from a human donor with aplastic anemia. V is TRBV11-2 and J is TRBJ1-2; D remains ambiguous. This CDR3 is CASSFSEANYGYTF. In DNA form, the CDR3 reads TGTGCCAGCAGCTTTAGTGAAGCTAACTATGGCTACACCTTC. The variable domain in full, completed from reference TRBV11-2 and TRBJ1-2, reads EAGVAQSPRYKIIEKRQSVAFWCNPISGHATLYWYQQILGQGPKLLIQFQNNGVVDDSQLPKDRFSAERLKGVDSTLKIQPAKLEDSAVYLCASSFSEANYGYTFGSGTRLTVV.